The T cell receptor (beta chain) under discussion was sequenced for a study of post-analysis software for immune sequencing data. Turning to the study itself: The disease courses spanned relapsing-remitting, secondary progressive and progressive-relapsing forms of multiple sclerosis.

Study results and limitations: Strong co-clustering by F measure was seen for same-batch samples. Normalized Chao1 diversity was significantly lower in multiple sclerosis patients than in controls. Patients showed TRBV5-6, TRBV5-1 and TRBV20-1 among five TRBV segments more frequent than in controls.

This clonotype has at least ten counts. No antigen is known for it. TCR beta cDNA libraries had unique molecular identifiers. One entry per CDR3 protein results from TCRdb running MiXCR on the PCR reads. This sample has about 770,000 distinct CDR3 sequences, with about 45% found just once. V dropped 0 bases and J dropped 4 bases, with 9 bases sitting between them. This CDR3 has 14 amino acids. Germline values: CDR1 SGHRS, CDR2 YFSETQ. The sample was blood. The V gene is TRBV5-1, the J gene TRBJ2-3; D unresolved. This TCR was recovered from a girl aged 5-17 years with multiple sclerosis. CDR3 sequence reads: CASSLENSADTQYF. In DNA form, the CDR3 reads TGCGCCAGCAGCTTGGAGAACAGTGCAGATACGCAGTATTTT.